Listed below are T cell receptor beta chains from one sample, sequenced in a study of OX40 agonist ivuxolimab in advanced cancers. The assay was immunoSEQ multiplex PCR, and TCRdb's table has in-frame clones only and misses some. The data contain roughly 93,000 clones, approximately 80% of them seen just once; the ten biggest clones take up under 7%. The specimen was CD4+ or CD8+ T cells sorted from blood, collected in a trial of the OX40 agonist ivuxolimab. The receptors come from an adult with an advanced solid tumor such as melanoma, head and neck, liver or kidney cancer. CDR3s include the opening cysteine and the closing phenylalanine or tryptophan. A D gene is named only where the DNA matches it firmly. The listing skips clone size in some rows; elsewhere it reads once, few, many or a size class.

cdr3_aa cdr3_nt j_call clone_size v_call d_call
CATSRDRPGGREQYF TGTGCCACCAGCAGAGATCGCCCCGGGGGGCGAGAGCAGTACTTC TRBJ2-7 . TRBV15 .
CAIRTGVGTEAFF TGTGCCATCAGAACAGGGGTTGGGACTGAAGCTTTCTTT TRBJ1-1 . TRBV10-3 TRBD1
CASSQDRLGGLSTSYEQYF TGTGCCAGCAGCCAAGATAGATTGGGGGGCTTATCCACCTCCTACGAGCAGTACTTC TRBJ2-7 . TRBV4-2 .
CASSLLGLAPAPTYEQYF TGTGCCAGCAGCTTATTGGGACTAGCGCCCGCCCCTACCTACGAGCAGTACTTC TRBJ2-7 . TRBV7-6 TRBD2
CAWGSGTDNEKLFF TGTGCCTGGGGATCCGGGACAGATAATGAAAAACTGTTTTTT TRBJ1-4 . TRBV30 TRBD1
CASSPEQGRGQPQHF TGCGCCAGCAGCCCAGAACAGGGACGAGGTCAGCCCCAGCATTTT TRBJ1-5 . TRBV5-1 .
CASSLTGVAETQYF TGTGCCAGCAGTTTGACAGGAGTGGCGGAGACCCAGTACTTC TRBJ2-5 . TRBV9 .
CASGTSGNYNEQFF TGCGCCAGCGGGACTAGCGGCAATTACAATGAGCAGTTCTTC TRBJ2-1 . TRBV5-1 TRBD2
CASSGMGSNTGELFF TGCGCCAGCAGCGGTATGGGGTCGAACACCGGGGAGCTGTTTTTT TRBJ2-2 . TRBV5-1 .
CASSIGTGSSYEQYF TGTGCCAGCAGCATCGGGACAGGAAGCTCCTACGAGCAGTACTTC TRBJ2-7 . TRBV5-8 TRBD1
CASTGSYNSPLHF TGTGCCAGTACAGGGAGTTATAATTCACCCCTCCACTTT TRBJ1-6 . TRBV19 .
CASRSLAGGYNEQFF TGTGCCAGCAGGTCGCTAGCGGGAGGCTACAATGAGCAGTTCTTC TRBJ2-1 . TRBV2 TRBD2
CATSRERSGEQFF TGTGCCACCAGCAGAGAAAGGTCGGGTGAGCAGTTCTTC TRBJ2-1 . TRBV15 .
CASSLGLAGGYTF TGTGCCAGCAGCCTCGGTCTGGCAGGTGGCTACACCTTC TRBJ1-2 . TRBV27 .
CASSLWVARDGNIQYF TGCGCCAGCAGCCTTTGGGTGGCTCGGGACGGAAACATTCAGTACTTC TRBJ2-4 . TRBV5-1 .
CASGLMISGANVLTF TGTGCTAGTGGTTTGATGATTTCTGGGGCCAACGTCCTGACTTTC TRBJ2-6 . TRBV12-5 .
CASSLDRPGSAFF TGTGCCAGCAGCTTAGACAGGCCCGGTTCCGCTTTCTTT TRBJ1-1 once TRBV11-1 .
CAWSSRATLTDTQYF TGTGCCTGGAGTTCCCGAGCTACACTCACAGATACGCAGTATTTT TRBJ2-3 . TRBV30 .
CASSYFAGGVNYGYTF TGTGCCAGCAGTTACTTCGCGGGGGGAGTAAACTATGGCTACACCTTC TRBJ1-2 . TRBV6-6 .
CASSLLAQGYGYTF TGTGCCAGCAGCTTATTGGCGCAGGGCTATGGCTACACCTTC TRBJ1-2 . TRBV7-8 .
CASSVRGAWVGYTF TGTGCCAGCAGCGTTAGGGGGGCGTGGGTTGGCTACACCTTC TRBJ1-2 once TRBV28 .
CASSSGDGRTGELFF TGTGCCAGCAGCTCTGGGGATGGGAGAACCGGGGAGCTGTTTTTT TRBJ2-2 . TRBV5-8 .
CASSYFRESYEQYF TGTGCCAGCAGTTACTTCAGAGAGTCCTACGAGCAGTACTTC TRBJ2-7 . TRBV6-5 .
CASSWGNTEAFF TGTGCCAGCAGTTGGGGGAACACTGAAGCTTTCTTT TRBJ1-1 . TRBV6-5 .
CASSLGLSNQPQHF TGTGCCAGCAGCTTGGGTCTTAGCAATCAGCCCCAGCATTTT TRBJ1-5 . TRBV5-6 .
CASSLDRSSYEQYF TGTGCCAGCTCGCTCGACAGGAGCTCCTACGAGCAGTACTTC TRBJ2-7 few TRBV18 .
CATYPGGTSWPDTQYF TGTGCCACCTATCCAGGCGGGACTAGCTGGCCAGATACGCAGTATTTT TRBJ2-3 once TRBV10-3 TRBD2
CASGLQKETQYF TGTGCCAGCGGACTACAAAAAGAGACCCAGTACTTC TRBJ2-5 . TRBV6-5 .
CASSQPGTPAYGYTF TGCGCCAGCAGCCAGCCTGGGACGCCCGCCTATGGCTACACCTTC TRBJ1-2 . TRBV4-3 .
CASSPSGRASTDTQYF TGTGCCAGCAGCCCCAGCGGGAGGGCCAGCACAGATACGCAGTATTTT TRBJ2-3 . TRBV27 TRBD2
CASRAGLAGTDTQYF TGCGCCAGCAGAGCTGGACTAGCGGGCACAGATACGCAGTATTTT TRBJ2-3 . TRBV5-1 TRBD2
CASSLDRNAVEKLFF TGCGCCAGCAGCTTGGACCGAAACGCCGTTGAAAAACTGTTTTTT TRBJ1-4 . TRBV5-1 .
CAWDSGHAEAFF TGTGCCTGGGATAGTGGGCACGCTGAAGCTTTCTTT TRBJ1-1 . TRBV30 .
CASSTTWTAYNEQFF TGTGCCAGCAGCACCACGTGGACAGCATACAATGAGCAGTTCTTC TRBJ2-1 . TRBV7-2 .
CASSATGGEQFF TGTGCCAGCAGCGCAACGGGGGGTGAGCAGTTCTTC TRBJ2-1 medium-sized TRBV11-2 TRBD2
CASSLRDRDTEAFF TGTGCCAGCAGTCTCCGGGACAGGGATACTGAAGCTTTCTTT TRBJ1-1 . TRBV9 TRBD1